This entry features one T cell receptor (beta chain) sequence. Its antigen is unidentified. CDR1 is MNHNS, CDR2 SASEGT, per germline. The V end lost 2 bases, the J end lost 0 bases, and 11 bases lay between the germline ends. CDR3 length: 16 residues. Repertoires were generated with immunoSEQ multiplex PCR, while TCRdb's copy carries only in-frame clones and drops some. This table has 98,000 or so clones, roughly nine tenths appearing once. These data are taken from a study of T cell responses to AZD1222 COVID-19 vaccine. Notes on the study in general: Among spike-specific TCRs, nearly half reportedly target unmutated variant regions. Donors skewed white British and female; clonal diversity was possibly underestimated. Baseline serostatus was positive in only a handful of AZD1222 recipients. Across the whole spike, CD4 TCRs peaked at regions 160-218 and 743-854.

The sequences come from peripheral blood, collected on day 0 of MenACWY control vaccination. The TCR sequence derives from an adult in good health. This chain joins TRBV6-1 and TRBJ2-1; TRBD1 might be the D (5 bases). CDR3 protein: CASSERTSSSYNEQFF. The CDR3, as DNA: TGTGCCAGCAGTGAAAGGACATCCAGCTCCTACAATGAGCAGTTCTTC.